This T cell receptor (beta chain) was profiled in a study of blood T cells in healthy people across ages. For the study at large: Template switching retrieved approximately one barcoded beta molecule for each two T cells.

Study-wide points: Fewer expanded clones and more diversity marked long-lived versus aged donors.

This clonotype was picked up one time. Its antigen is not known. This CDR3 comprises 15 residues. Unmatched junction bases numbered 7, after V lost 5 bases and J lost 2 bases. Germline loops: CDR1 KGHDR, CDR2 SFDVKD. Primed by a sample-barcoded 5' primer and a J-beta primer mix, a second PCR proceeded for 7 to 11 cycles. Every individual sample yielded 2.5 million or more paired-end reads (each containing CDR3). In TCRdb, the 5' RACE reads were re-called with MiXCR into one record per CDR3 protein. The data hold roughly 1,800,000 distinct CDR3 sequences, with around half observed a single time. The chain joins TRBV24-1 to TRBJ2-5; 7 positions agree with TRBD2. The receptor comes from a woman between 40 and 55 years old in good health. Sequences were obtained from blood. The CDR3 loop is CATSGGGTTQETQYF. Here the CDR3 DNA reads TGTGCCACCAGTGGGGGGGGAACTACACAAGAGACCCAGTACTTC.